The rows below give T cell receptor beta chains drawn from one sample of a study of cytomegalovirus exposure and HLA in healthy donors. The table came from immunoSEQ multiplex PCR; TCRdb's copy has only in-frame clones and leaves some out. This table holds fewer than 150,000 clones, 73% found once. The sequenced material came from PBMCs. The origin of the receptors is a human donor in good health. CDR3s include the opening cysteine and the closing phenylalanine or tryptophan. The D gene is left open where the match is weak. Clone size is given for some rows only: seen once, a few or many times, or a class if the clone is expanded.

length	size	D	V	J	DNA	CDR3
13	NA	TRBD1	TRBV9	TRBJ1-1	TGTGCCAGCAGCCCCCGGACAGGCCGCGAAGCTTTCTTT	CASSPRTGREAFF
16	few	TRBD2	TRBV29-1	TRBJ2-3	TGCAGCGTTGAAGATACGTCAGGGAGGGGCACAGATACGCAGTATTTT	CSVEDTSGRGTDTQYF
15	few	NA	TRBV11-1	TRBJ2-5	TGTGCCAGCAGCTTAGACGACAGGACACAAGAGACCCAGTACTTC	CASSLDDRTQETQYF
12	NA	NA	TRBV29-1	TRBJ1-1	TGCAGCGTTGAAGGTGGGGGGACTGAAGCTTTCTTT	CSVEGGGTEAFF
17	NA	TRBD2	TRBV25-1	TRBJ2-2	TGTGCCAGCAGTGAATTGGGACTAGCGGGAGTCTCCGGGGAGCTGTTTTTT	CASSELGLAGVSGELFF
14	NA	TRBD2	TRBV18	TRBJ2-1	TGTGCCAGCTCGCTAGCGGGAGGTCCCAATGAGCAGTTCTTC	CASSLAGGPNEQFF
13	NA	TRBD1	TRBV2	TRBJ1-2	TGTGCCAACGCCTTGACAGGGCAATATGGCTACACCTTC	CANALTGQYGYTF
19	NA	TRBD2	TRBV15	TRBJ2-1	TGTGCCACCAGCAGAGGGAGGGGACTAGCGGGAGGCCAATACAATGAGCAGTTCTTC	CATSRGRGLAGGQYNEQFF
12	NA	NA	TRBV7-9	TRBJ1-2	TGTTCCAGCAGCTGGCAGTTCTATGGCTACACCTTC	CSSSWQFYGYTF
17	NA	TRBD2	TRBV15	TRBJ2-3	TGTGCCACCAGCAGAGATCAGGCTAGCGGGAGTCCAGATACGCAGTATTTT	CATSRDQASGSPDTQYF
15	NA	TRBD2	TRBV2	TRBJ2-5	TGTGCCAGCAGGGACCCGACTAGCGGCCAAGAGACCCAGTACTTC	CASRDPTSGQETQYF
15	once	TRBD2	TRBV4-1	TRBJ2-3	TGCGCCAGCAGCCCCGTGGCGGGAGTTAGAGATACGCAGTATTTT	CASSPVAGVRDTQYF
12	NA	NA	TRBV6-1	TRBJ1-2	TGTGCCAGCACCCAGGGGAACTATGGCTACACCTTC	CASTQGNYGYTF
15	NA	TRBD2	TRBV19	TRBJ2-2	TGTGCCAGTAGCAGCTCCGCGGGAGGCACCGGGGAGCTGTTTTTT	CASSSSAGGTGELFF
17	few	NA	TRBV6-4	TRBJ1-2	TGTGCCAGCAGTGACTCTACGTGCAGGGGCGAGCACTATGGCTACACCTTC	CASSDSTCRGEHYGYTF
17	NA	NA	TRBV27	TRBJ2-7	TGTGCCAGCAGTTTATCACAGGGTCCCTTAACCACCTACGAGCAGTACTTC	CASSLSQGPLTTYEQYF
15	NA	TRBD1	TRBV2	TRBJ1-4	TGTGCCAGCACCTTCGACAGGGGGTCAGGTGAAAAACTGTTTTTT	CASTFDRGSGEKLFF
15	NA	NA	TRBV14	TRBJ1-1	TGTGCCAGCAGCCAAGTTGGGAGGGGATTTGGTGAAGCTTTCTTT	CASSQVGRGFGEAFF
14	few	NA	TRBV5-4	TRBJ2-5	TGTGCCAGCAGCTTAGTGACAGGGAGGGAGACCCAGTACTTC	CASSLVTGRETQYF
16	NA	TRBD1	TRBV19	TRBJ2-3	TGTGCCAGTAACGAGGTCCAGGGACAGCCGTTTGATACGCAGTATTTT	CASNEVQGQPFDTQYF
14	NA	TRBD2	TRBV28	TRBJ2-7	TGTGCCAGCAGCTCGCCCGGGACTACCTACGAGCAGTACTTC	CASSSPGTTYEQYF
13	NA	NA	TRBV7-2	TRBJ1-1	TGTGCCAGCAGCTTAACCGGGGGCACTGAAGCTTTCTTT	CASSLTGGTEAFF
15	NA	TRBD2	TRBV13	TRBJ2-1	TGTGCCAGCAGCTTATATCGAGCGGGGGCGGTTGAGCAGTTCTTC	CASSLYRAGAVEQFF
20	NA	NA	TRBV10-2	TRBJ2-3	TGCGCCAGCAGTGAGAACGGGGCTCCCAATAGGGACACTAGCACAGATACGCAGTATTTT	CASSENGAPNRDTSTDTQYF
11	NA	NA	TRBV2	TRBJ1-5	TGTGCCAGCAGGGGCGATCAGCCCCAGCATTTT	CASRGDQPQHF
15	NA	TRBD1	TRBV5-4	TRBJ1-2	TGTGCCAGCAGCTTGGGGAGGGACAGGGAAAGTGGCTACACCTTC	CASSLGRDRESGYTF
15	once	TRBD2	TRBV2	TRBJ2-1	TGTGCCAGCAGGAGAGGTAGCGGGAGCTCGCATGAGCAGTTCTTC	CASRRGSGSSHEQFF
16	few	TRBD2	TRBV19	TRBJ2-1	TGTGCCAGTAGAGCCGGCGGGGGTGGAACCTACAATGAGCAGTTCTTC	CASRAGGGGTYNEQFF
11	few	NA	TRBV7-9	TRBJ2-3	TGTTCCAGCGCTAGCTTGGATACGCAGTATTTT	CSSASLDTQYF
16	NA	TRBD2	TRBV11-3	TRBJ2-7	TGTGCCAGCAGCCCCACTCAAGCGGGAGGCATCTACGAGCAGTACTTC	CASSPTQAGGIYEQYF
11	NA	NA	TRBV20-1	TRBJ2-7	TGCAGTGCACAGGACCTGTGCGAGCAGTACTTC	CSAQDLCEQYF
17	NA	NA	TRBV28	TRBJ1-5	TGTGCCAGCAGTACCCAGGACTCCTGGGCGTATGGTCAGCCCCAGCATTTT	CASSTQDSWAYGQPQHF
16	NA	TRBD1	TRBV6-5	TRBJ1-2	TGTGCCAGCAGTTACAACTTGGTCCGGACAGGCAAAGGCTACACCTTC	CASSYNLVRTGKGYTF
13	NA	NA	TRBV7-9	TRBJ2-7	TGTGCCAGCAAGATAATCGGGGGTGACGAGCAGTACTTC	CASKIIGGDEQYF
15	NA	NA	TRBV27	TRBJ1-4	TGTGCCAGCACCCACATGGGTGCGGCTAATGAAAAACTGTTTTTT	CASTHMGAANEKLFF
14	few	NA	TRBV5-1	TRBJ2-5	TGCGCCAGCAGACAAGACTGGTACCAAGAGACCCAGTACTTC	CASRQDWYQETQYF
14	NA	NA	TRBV9	TRBJ1-1	TGTGCCAGCAGCCCCGTGTCCGGCCGGGGTGAAGCTTTCTTT	CASSPVSGRGEAFF
14	few	NA	TRBV6-6	TRBJ1-3	TGTGCCAGCAGTCATTCAGAACCTGGAAACACCATATATTTT	CASSHSEPGNTIYF
17	NA	TRBD2	TRBV12-5	TRBJ2-2	TGTGCTAGTGGGGGACTAGCGGGAGGTGCGAACACCGGGGAGCTGTTTTTT	CASGGLAGGANTGELFF
14	NA	NA	TRBV10-3	TRBJ2-7	TGTGCCATCAGTGCCCGACAGCCCCCCTACGAGCAGTACTTC	CAISARQPPYEQYF
15	NA	TRBD2	TRBV7-9	TRBJ2-1	TGTGCCAGCAGCTTGCGCGGGAGCTCCTACAATGAGCAGTTCTTC	CASSLRGSSYNEQFF
13	once	NA	TRBV6-1	TRBJ1-4	TGTGCCAGCAAGTTTCGGTCAGGGGAAAAACTGTTTTTT	CASKFRSGEKLFF
15	NA	NA	TRBV13	TRBJ2-7	TGTGCCAGCAGCTTAGTTGGGACTCCCTCCTACGAGCAGTACTTC	CASSLVGTPSYEQYF
14	NA	NA	TRBV4-2	TRBJ1-1	TGTGCCAGCAGCCCCTCTCAGGAGAACACTGAAGCTTTCTTT	CASSPSQENTEAFF
14	NA	NA	TRBV5-1	TRBJ1-1	TGCGCCAGCAGCCCGACCGAGACAGGCGTACAGACTTTCTTT	CASSPTETGVQTFF
14	NA	NA	TRBV29-1	TRBJ2-1	TGCAGCGTTGAGGAGGGGAGCTCCTACAATGAGCAGTTCTTC	CSVEEGSSYNEQFF
15	NA	TRBD1	TRBV2	TRBJ2-7	TGTGCCAGCAGTGAATGGGACAGGGGCACCTACGAGCAGTACTTC	CASSEWDRGTYEQYF
14	few	NA	TRBV4-1	TRBJ1-1	TGCGCCAGCAGCCAAGATTTAGGGGGCACTGAAGCTTTCTTT	CASSQDLGGTEAFF
12	NA	NA	TRBV6-1	TRBJ2-5	TGTGCCAGCAAAAGGAGGGGAGAGACCCAGTACTTC	CASKRRGETQYF
11	NA	TRBD1	TRBV30	TRBJ1-1	TGTGCCTGGAGTCGACAGGGACGAGCTTTCTTT	CAWSRQGRAFF
15	NA	TRBD1	TRBV13	TRBJ2-7	TGTGCCAGCAGCTTAGGGGACAGGGGCCTTCGGGCGCAGTACTTC	CASSLGDRGLRAQYF
12	few	NA	TRBV28	TRBJ2-7	TGTGCCAGCAGCCCCGGGAACTACGAGCAGTACTTC	CASSPGNYEQYF
14	NA	NA	TRBV7-8	TRBJ2-1	TGTGCCAGCAGATTACCCGGACTCTACAATGAGCAGTTCTTC	CASRLPGLYNEQFF
13	few	NA	TRBV6-5	TRBJ2-3	TGTGCCAGCAGTCCATCGCCAGCGGATACGCAGTATTTT	CASSPSPADTQYF
15	NA	TRBD1	TRBV15	TRBJ2-5	TGTGCCACCAGCAGCGGACAGGCGTTCCAAGAGACCCAGTACTTC	CATSSGQAFQETQYF